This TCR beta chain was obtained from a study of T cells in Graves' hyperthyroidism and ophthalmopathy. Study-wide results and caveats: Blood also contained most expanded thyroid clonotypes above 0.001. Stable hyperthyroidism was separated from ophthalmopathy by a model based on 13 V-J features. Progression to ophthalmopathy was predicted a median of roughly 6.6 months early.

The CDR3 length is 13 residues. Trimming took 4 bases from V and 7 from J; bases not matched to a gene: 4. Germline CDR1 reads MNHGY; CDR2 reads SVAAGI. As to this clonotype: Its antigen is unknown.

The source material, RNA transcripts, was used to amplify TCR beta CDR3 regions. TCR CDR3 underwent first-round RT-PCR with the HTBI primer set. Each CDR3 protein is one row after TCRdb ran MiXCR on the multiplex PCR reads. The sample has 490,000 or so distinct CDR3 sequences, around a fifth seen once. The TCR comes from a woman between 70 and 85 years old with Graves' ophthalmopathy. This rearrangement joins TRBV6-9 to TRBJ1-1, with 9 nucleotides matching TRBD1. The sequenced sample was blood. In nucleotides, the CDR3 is TGTGCCAGCAGTTCGTGGACAGGGGTTGAAGCTTTCTTT. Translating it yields CASSSWTGVEAFF.